Here is one T cell receptor (beta chain) with its context. RNA transcripts were the template for amplifying TCR beta CDR3 regions. The TCR CDR3 first-round RT-PCR relied on the HTBI primer set. TCRdb passed the multiplex PCR reads through MiXCR, listing each CDR3 protein once. The sample shows some 380,000 distinct CDR3 sequences, roughly 12% of them seen only once. The data were taken from a study of T cells in Graves' hyperthyroidism and ophthalmopathy. V lost 3 bases to trimming and J lost 8 bases, with 22 bases between them. The germline V gene encodes CDR1 LGHDT and CDR2 YNNKEL (reference sequence). The CDR3 totals 16 residues.

The chain is built from TRBV3-1 and TRBJ1-2, with D unresolved. The sample consisted of blood. This receptor was identified in a man aged 30-40 years with Graves' hyperthyroidism that later progressed to Graves' ophthalmopathy. The CDR3: CASSQPETQSRKGYTF. The CDR3 bases are TGTGCCAGCAGCCAGCCAGAAACACAGTCCCGGAAGGGCTACACCTTC.